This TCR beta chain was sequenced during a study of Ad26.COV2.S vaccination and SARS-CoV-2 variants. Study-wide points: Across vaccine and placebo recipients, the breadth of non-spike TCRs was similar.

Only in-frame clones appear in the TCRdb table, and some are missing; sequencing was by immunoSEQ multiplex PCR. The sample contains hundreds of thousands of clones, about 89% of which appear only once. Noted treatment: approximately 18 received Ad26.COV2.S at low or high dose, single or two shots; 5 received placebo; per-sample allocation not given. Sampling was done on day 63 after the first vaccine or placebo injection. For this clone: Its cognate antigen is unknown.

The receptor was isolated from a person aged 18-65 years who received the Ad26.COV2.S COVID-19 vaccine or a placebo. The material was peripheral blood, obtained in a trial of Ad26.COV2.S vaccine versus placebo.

The CDR3 protein is CASSLSYRGTEAFF. The CDR3 DNA is TGTGCCAGCAGCTTATCGTACAGGGGAACTGAAGCTTTCTTT. The rearrangement uses TRBV11-2 and TRBJ1-1; 7 bases are a match to TRBD1. Looked up from germline, CDR1 is SGHAT and CDR2 is FQNNGV. J lost 5 bases, V lost 2 bases, and 5 bases had no gene match. This CDR3 comprises 14 residues.